This note documents a single T cell receptor beta chain sequence. As yet, its antigen is unknown. This sample was taken from a study of CD8 T cells in cerebrospinal fluid in Alzheimer's disease. The CDR3 sequence is 14 residues long. Germline CDR1 is SGHTA and CDR2 is FQGTGA. Study-wide results and caveats: Expanded clones of at least 3% were commoner in Alzheimer's patients than healthy subjects.

Following a re-call of the 10x single-cell sequencing reads, TCRdb has one entry per CDR3 protein and lacks DNA. In total, the table holds over a thousand distinct CDR3 sequences. The J gene is TRBJ2-1, the V gene TRBV7-3. The sequence came from a human donor in good health. Sequences were obtained from cerebrospinal fluid. The CDR3 sequence: CASSLRGYTDTQFF.